Shown below are 21 T cell receptor beta chains from a single sample sequenced in a study of cytomegalovirus exposure and HLA in healthy donors. 60 Vbeta and 13 Jbeta primers were used in PCR. Sequenced by immunoSEQ multiplex PCR; TCRdb stores in-frame clones only, minus some. The sample holds around 200,000 clones; roughly 84% are singletons and the top ten take more than 0.95%. The specimen was PBMCs. All receptors derive from a girl aged 2-10 years in good health and CMV-seropositive.

The chain uses TRBV7-6 and TRBJ2-7; 9 bases map to TRBD1. CDR3 length equals 14 residues. The V gene end was trimmed by 5 bases and the J gene end by 6 bases; junction bases not matched to a gene: 8. CDR1 SGHVS and CDR2 FNYEAQ come from the germline V gene. The CDR3 protein is CASSAGTGNREQYF. CDR3 DNA: TGTGCCAGCAGCGCCGGGACAGGGAACCGCGAGCAGTACTTC. The full variable domain, in which reference TRBV7-6 and TRBJ2-7 provide the parts outside the CDR3, is GAGVSQSPRYKVTKRGQDVALRCDPISGHVSLYWYRQALGQGPEFLTYFNYEAQQDKSGLPNDRFSAERPEGSISTLTIQRTEQRDSAMYRCASSAGTGNREQYFGPGTRLTVT.

This chain links TRBV9 with TRBJ1-1, with TRBD1 matching over 7 bases. This CDR3 contains 18 residues. Germline V gene sequence: CDR1 SGDLS, CDR2 YYNGEE. Unmatched junction bases numbered 12, after V lost 0 bases and J lost 1 base. CDR3 residues: CASSVVSQGVKSNTEAFF. The CDR3 coding sequence is TGTGCCAGCAGCGTAGTCAGCCAGGGGGTGAAATCGAACACTGAAGCTTTCTTT.

This chain uses TRBV9 with TRBJ1-3; D is unclear. Germline V gene lookup returns CDR1 SGDLS and CDR2 YYNGEE. This CDR3 is 13 amino acids long. V shed 0 bases and J shed 1 base, with 2 bases lying between them. Written as DNA, the CDR3 is TGTGCCAGCAGCGTAGCTTCTGGAAACACCATATATTTT. This codes for CASSVASGNTIYF.

This clone showed up just a few times. The rearrangement joins TRBV4-2 to TRBJ1-5; TRBD1 is a possible D gene (6 bases). Germline V gene data show CDR1 as LGHNA and CDR2 as YNFKEQ. The ends were cut back, 1 base at V and 3 bases at J, with 19 bases in the middle. This CDR3 is 18 amino acids long. The CDR3 reads CASSQGVGDTLLNQPQHF. CDR3 DNA sequence: TGTGCCAGCAGCCAAGGGGTGGGGGACACACTTCTCAATCAGCCCCAGCATTTT.

V usage is TRBV30 and J usage is TRBJ1-3; 7 bases are shared with TRBD1. The CDR3 has 12 amino acids. Trimming cost V 6 bases and J 11 bases; bases outside gene matches: 10. Germline V gene sequence: CDR1 GTSNPN, CDR2 SVGIG (reference sequence). CDR3 sequence reads: CACGDRVKSIYF. The CDR3 nucleotides are TGTGCCTGTGGGGACAGAGTGAAGTCCATATATTTT.

This chain joins TRBV7-2 and TRBJ2-1; 9 nucleotides agree with TRBD2. CDR1 and CDR2 from the germline V gene are SGHTA and FQGNSA. The ends lost 5 bases at V and 2 bases at J; junction bases unmatched: 7. The CDR3 contains 16 residues. The CDR3: CASSQAAGGTYNEQFF. CDR3 sequence (DNA): TGTGCCAGCAGCCAGGCGGCGGGGGGGACCTACAATGAGCAGTTCTTC.

The DNA for the CDR3 is TGTGCCTGCAAGGGGGCGCGGACGTCGGGCGAGCAGTACTTC. This translates into CACKGARTSGEQYF. The V and J genes are TRBV2 and TRBJ2-7; 7 bases fit TRBD1. After removal of 11 bases from V and 6 bases from J, the junction contained 16 bases not matched to a gene. From germline, CDR1 is SNHLY and CDR2 FYNNEI. The CDR3 covers 14 residues. Filled out from reference TRBV2 and TRBJ2-7, the complete variable domain reads EPEVTQTPSHQVTQMGQEVILRCVPISNHLYFYWYRQILGQKVEFLVSFYNNEISEKSEIFDDQFSVERPDGSNFTLKIRSTKLEDSAMYFCACKGARTSGEQYFGPGTRLTVT.

The V gene is TRBV19, the J gene TRBJ2-2, with 8 bases aligning to TRBD1. V lost 7 bases to trimming and J lost 4 bases; unmatched junction nucleotides: 14. The CDR3 contains 17 residues. In germline, CDR1 is LNHDA, CDR2 SQIVND (reference sequence). The CDR3 DNA follows: TGTGCCAGTACCTCACGGGGACAGGTACGGGCCACCGGGGAGCTGTTTTTT. Amino acid sequence: CASTSRGQVRATGELFF.

The V gene is TRBV28, the J gene TRBJ2-7; 8 nucleotides match TRBD1. The V and J ends lost 8 bases and 1 base, in that order; junction bases with no gene match: 13. This CDR3 has 16 residues. From germline, CDR1 is MDHEN and CDR2 SYDVKM. CDR3 residues: CASVPGDRYFSYEQYF. CDR3 sequence (DNA): TGTGCCAGCGTTCCGGGGGACAGGTATTTTTCCTACGAGCAGTACTTC. The variable domain in full, with the rest retrieved from reference TRBV28 and TRBJ2-7, is DVKVTQSSRYLVKRTGEKVFLECVQDMDHENMFWYRQDPGLGLRLIYFSYDVKMKEKGDIPEGYSVSREKKERFSLILESASTNQTSMYLCASVPGDRYFSYEQYFGPGTRLTVT.

The rearrangement joins TRBV4-1 to TRBJ1-2, with unresolved D. Germline values: CDR1 MGHRA, CDR2 YSYEKL. The V and J ends lost 0 bases and 2 bases respectively, with 13 bases between them. The CDR3 has 16 residues. CDR3 in amino acids: CASSQDPGILNYGYTF. For the CDR3, the DNA is TGCGCCAGCAGCCAAGACCCCGGGATCCTAAACTATGGCTACACCTTC.

The chain links TRBV28 to TRBJ2-7; 9 bases are a match to TRBD1. The CDR3 consists of 16 residues. Germline-derived CDR1 and CDR2 are MDHEN and SYDVKM. Unmatched junction bases numbered 7, after V lost 3 bases and J lost 1 base. Written as DNA, the CDR3 is TGTGCCAGCAGTTTGCAGGGACAGGGAGGATCCTACGAGCAGTACTTC. The encoded protein is CASSLQGQGGSYEQYF.

This chain joins TRBV5-1 and TRBJ1-2; perhaps TRBD1 as D (5 bases). V lost 5 bases and J 9 bases, leaving 23 bases between the germline ends. Germline assignment: CDR1 SGHRS and CDR2 YFSETQ. The CDR3 is 15 residues long. The DNA for the CDR3 is TGCGCCAGCAGAGACCACAATGAGCCCGGGGGAAGCTACACCTTC. Protein product: CASRDHNEPGGSYTF.

The V and J genes are TRBV30 and TRBJ1-2, with 8 bases lining up with TRBD1. The CDR3 loop spans 13 amino acids. V lost 2 bases to trimming and J lost 6 bases; unmatched junction nucleotides: 5. CDR1 and CDR2 from the germline V gene are GTSNPN and SVGIG (reference sequence). CDR3 in DNA: TGTGCCTGGAGTAGACAGGGGCACCATGGCTACACCTTC. This gives the protein CAWSRQGHHGYTF.

V gene TRBV12-5 combines with J gene TRBJ1-5, with 8 bases aligning to TRBD1. V trimming: 8 bases; J trimming: 7 bases; junction bases outside the gene matches: 10. There are 14 residues in the CDR3. The germline gives CDR1 LGHNT, CDR2 FRNRAP. The CDR3 protein is CASRADREGQPQHF. The CDR3 DNA reads TGTGCTAGTAGAGCGGACAGGGAAGGGCAGCCCCAGCATTTT.

The chain joins TRBV2 to TRBJ1-2; 7 bases are shared with TRBD1. V lost 10 bases and J lost 4; bases outside the gene matches: 12. The V gene's germline CDR1 is SNHLY and CDR2 FYNNEI. This CDR3 is built from 14 residues. The CDR3 DNA is TGTGCCAACCCTATAGGACAGGCCGCCTATGGCTACACCTTC. Protein product: CANPIGQAAYGYTF.

The CDR3 region is CASSIGAGTGGSQPQHF. The CDR3 coding sequence is TGTGCCAGTAGTATAGGTGCCGGGACAGGTGGCAGCCAGCCCCAGCATTTT. The chain is built from TRBV19 and TRBJ1-5, with 8 bases identical to TRBD1. CDR1 and CDR2 (germline): LNHDA, SQIVND (reference sequence). V gave up 1 base and J gave up 7 bases; unmatched junction bases: 12. The CDR3 length is 17 residues. The full variable domain, its missing parts supplied by reference TRBV19 and TRBJ1-5, is DGGITQSPKYLFRKEGQNVTLSCEQNLNHDAMYWYRQDPGQGLRLIYYSQIVNDFQKGDIAEGYSVSREKKESFPLTVTSAQKNPTAFYLCASSIGAGTGGSQPQHFGDGTRLSIL.

In this sample, this clone turned up once. The genes are TRBV19 and TRBJ2-1; 9 positions agree with TRBD2. In germline, CDR1 is LNHDA, CDR2 SQIVND (reference sequence). The CDR3 is 16 residues long. Trimming cost V 6 bases and J 2 bases; bases outside gene matches: 8. CDR3 in DNA: TGTGCCAGTAGCGCCCCGACTAGCGGAGCCTACAATGAGCAGTTCTTC. Translated, it gives CASSAPTSGAYNEQFF.

The chain has TRBV10-3 and TRBJ1-4; no definite D call. CDR3 size: 14 residues. V lost 1 base and J lost 0, with 3 bases in between. The germline V gene has CDR1 ENHRY and CDR2 SYGVKD. The CDR3 DNA sequence: TGTGCCATCAGTGAGTTCGCAACTAATGAAAAACTGTTTTTT. This sequence encodes CAISEFATNEKLFF.

This clone showed up just once. The V gene is TRBV29-1, the J gene TRBJ1-2; D remains ambiguous. V dropped 7 bases and J dropped 7 bases, with 16 bases sitting between them. CDR1 is SQVTM, CDR2 ANQGSEA, per germline. The CDR3 is made up of 12 amino acids. The CDR3 loop is CSATIGGSGYTF. CDR3 in DNA: TGCAGCGCCACAATAGGAGGGTCTGGCTACACCTTC.

The chain combines TRBV30 with TRBJ2-1; the match to TRBD1 covers 12 bases. The germline CDR1 and CDR2 sequences are GTSNPN and SVGIG (reference sequence). The CDR3 covers 14 residues. J lost 7 bases, V lost 4 bases, and 5 bases had no gene match. The CDR3 DNA reads as TGTGCCTGGAACGGGGACAGGGGGCGGAATGAGCAGTTCTTC. Protein product: CAWNGDRGRNEQFF.

The V call is TRBV7-2, the J call TRBJ2-1, with D maybe TRBD2 (6 bases). Germline loops: CDR1 SGHTA, CDR2 FQGNSA. The CDR3 consists of 13 residues. Trimming removed 1 base at V and 8 bases at J, with 9 bases between. The CDR3 is CASSLGRDYEQFF. The CDR3 DNA reads TGTGCCAGCAGCTTAGGTCGGGACTATGAGCAGTTCTTC.